The 20 T cell receptor beta chains below all came from one sample that was sequenced in a study of beta chain features in type 1 diabetes. Since all of the isolated RNA was reverse transcribed, expressed TCRB transcripts were what got sequenced. TCRdb's copy holds only in-frame clones and misses some; the assay was immunoSEQ multiplex PCR. Of about 930,000 clones in the sample, 15% to 20% were seen once. The sequenced material came from naive CD4+ T cells from blood. These receptors were collected from a woman between 18 and 30 years old in good health.

About this clone: The sample holds other DNA sequences that translate to the same CDR3. V is TRBV5-4 and J is TRBJ2-1; no clear D gene. The CDR3 totals 14 residues. V dropped 0 bases and J dropped 0 bases, with 4 bases sitting between them. The germline V gene has CDR1 SGHNT and CDR2 YYREEE (reference sequence). The CDR3 loop reads CASSLVSSYNEQFF. CDR3 coding DNA: TGTGCCAGCAGCTTGGTGAGCTCCTACAATGAGCAGTTCTTC.

This clone has a handful of counts. The rearrangement uses TRBV5-6 and TRBJ1-4, with 8 bases fitting TRBD1. CDR1 SGHDT and CDR2 YYEEEE come from the germline V gene. V shed 5 bases and J 6 bases; nucleotides not matched to a gene: 6. This CDR3 has 14 amino acids. As DNA, the CDR3 is TGTGCCAGCAGTCTGACAGGGGACGATGAAAAACTGTTTTTT. It yields the protein CASSLTGDDEKLFF.

CDR3 DNA: TGTGCCAGCAGTCCTAACCGACTAGGGAACACAGATACGCAGTATTTT. It encodes CASSPNRLGNTDTQYF. The chain has TRBV28 and TRBJ2-3; possible D gene TRBD2, 6 bases. V dropped 5 bases and J dropped 2 bases, with 17 bases sitting between them. CDR3 length: 16 residues. CDR1 is MDHEN, CDR2 SYDVKM, per germline.

This clone showed up just a few times. The rearrangement uses TRBV5-1 and TRBJ2-1, with TRBD2 matching over 12 bases. Germline V gene sequence: CDR1 SGHRS, CDR2 YFSETQ. V lost 2 bases to trimming and J lost 4 bases; unmatched junction nucleotides: 7. The CDR3 spans 17 residues. CDR3 nucleotides: TGCGCCAGCAGCTTCCTCCCGACTAGCGGGGGATACAATGAGCAGTTCTTC. This translates into CASSFLPTSGGYNEQFF.

This clone was found a few times. The rearrangement uses TRBV7-9 and TRBJ2-1; no firm D call. Germline CDR1 is SEHNR and CDR2 is FQNEAQ (reference sequence). Trimming left V 0 bases short and J 6 bases short, with 21 bases between. This CDR3 comprises 18 residues. Written as DNA, the CDR3 is TGTGCCAGCAGCTTAGCGAAACCCTGGGATAGTCGCTTCAATGAGCAGTTCTTC. Amino acids: CASSLAKPWDSRFNEQFF. The whole variable domain, filled in from reference TRBV7-9 and TRBJ2-1, reads DTGVSQNPRHKITKRGQNVTFRCDPISEHNRLYWYRQTLGQGPEFLTYFQNEAQLEKSRLLSDRFSAERPKGSFSTLEIQRTEQGDSAMYLCASSLAKPWDSRFNEQFFGPGTRLTVL.

This clone was detected once. This sequence joins TRBV25-1 and TRBJ1-2; 10 bases map to TRBD1. The CDR3 consists of 15 residues. Germline CDR1 is MGHDK and CDR2 is SYGVNS. V trimming: 1 base; J trimming: 6 bases; junction bases outside the gene matches: 5. The CDR3 nucleotides read TGTGCCAGCAGTGAATTTGGGACAGGGGTGCATGGCTACACCTTC. Its translation: CASSEFGTGVHGYTF.

This chain uses TRBV6-5 with TRBJ2-7; 12 bases map to TRBD2. This CDR3 has 15 residues. CDR1 is MNHEY, CDR2 SVGAGI, per germline. The ends lost 5 bases at V and 4 bases at J; junction bases unmatched: 6. CDR3 in DNA: TGTGCCAGCAGTCATACTAGCGGGAGGTTGTACGAGCAGTACTTC. It is translated as CASSHTSGRLYEQYF.

A few counts support this clone. The chain links TRBV29-1 to TRBJ2-1; TRBD2 aligns across 9 bases. V shed 5 bases and J 7 bases; nucleotides not matched to a gene: 9. The CDR3 extends over 14 amino acids. Looked up from germline, CDR1 is SQVTM and CDR2 is ANQGSEA. CDR3 sequence (DNA): TGCAGCGTTCTGGTTAGCGGGAGAGGTAATGAGCAGTTCTTC. Its protein product is CSVLVSGRGNEQFF.

The DNA for the CDR3 is TGTGCCAGTAGCCCCCGGACAGGCCCCACCGGGGAGCTGTTTTTT. This gives the protein CASSPRTGPTGELFF. The rearrangement links TRBV19 to TRBJ2-2; 7 nucleotides match TRBD1. This CDR3 has 15 residues. V gave up 6 bases and J gave up 4 bases; unmatched junction bases: 8. Germline assignment: CDR1 LNHDA and CDR2 SQIVND (reference sequence).

This clone was seen a handful of times. The V and J genes are TRBV4-3 and TRBJ1-2, with D tentatively TRBD1 (6 bases). Germline CDR1 reads LGHNA; CDR2 reads YSLEER. The CDR3 loop spans 14 amino acids. Trimming shortened V by 4 bases and J by 4 bases, and 13 bases separated the two germline ends. Written as DNA, the CDR3 is TGCGCCAGCAGCCGCCCAGGACAGACCTATGGCTACACCTTC. Its translation is CASSRPGQTYGYTF.

This clone turned up a few times. V is TRBV25-1 and J is TRBJ2-7; tentatively, D is TRBD1 or TRBD2 (6 bases each). The length of the CDR3 is 18 residues. V was trimmed by 0 bases and J by 0 bases, leaving 18 bases between them. Germline CDR1 MGHDK, CDR2 SYGVNS. The CDR3 DNA reads TGTGCCAGCAGTGAATACGGAGGGGGGAAGCAGGGCTCCTACGAGCAGTACTTC. It specifies CASSEYGGGKQGSYEQYF.

The chain has TRBV7-9 and TRBJ1-2; 7 positions match TRBD1. V lost 5 bases and J lost 8; bases outside the gene matches: 8. The CDR3 extends over 13 amino acids. In germline, CDR1 is SEHNR, CDR2 FQNEAQ (reference sequence). The CDR3 region is CASSRDRERGYTF. The DNA of the CDR3 is TGTGCCAGCAGCCGAGACAGGGAAAGAGGCTACACCTTC. The whole variable domain, remainder taken from reference TRBV7-9 and TRBJ1-2, is DTGVSQNPRHKITKRGQNVTFRCDPISEHNRLYWYRQTLGQGPEFLTYFQNEAQLEKSRLLSDRFSAERPKGSFSTLEIQRTEQGDSAMYLCASSRDRERGYTFGSGTRLTVV.

The chain carries TRBV5-4 and TRBJ2-1, with a possible D match to TRBD2 (6 bases). Trimming pared 0 bases from V and 5 bases from J, leaving 12 bases between. The CDR3 loop spans 15 amino acids. The germline V gene encodes CDR1 SGHNT and CDR2 YYREEE (reference sequence). The CDR3 region has the DNA TGTGCCAGCAGCTTGGGGGGACTCCCAGACAATGAGCAGTTCTTC. Protein sequence: CASSLGGLPDNEQFF.

The genes are TRBV11-2 and TRBJ2-2; 11 nucleotides line up with TRBD2. CDR1 SGHAT and CDR2 FQNNGV come from the germline V gene. The CDR3 totals 16 residues. V gave up 5 bases and J gave up 5 bases; unmatched junction bases: 7. The CDR3 reads CASSVTSGAGTGELFF. DNA for the CDR3: TGTGCCAGCAGCGTGACTAGCGGGGCTGGAACCGGGGAGCTGTTTTTT.

Only a few counts were recorded for this clone. The chain employs TRBV9 and TRBJ2-1; D is undetermined. In germline, CDR1 is SGDLS, CDR2 YYNGEE. V shed 1 base and J shed 9 bases, with 17 bases lying between them. This CDR3 has 15 amino acids. CDR3 protein: CASSVKVISDPEQFF. DNA of the CDR3: TGTGCCAGCAGCGTAAAAGTGATCAGCGATCCTGAGCAGTTCTTC.

The genes are TRBV7-9 and TRBJ2-2; 7 bases are shared with TRBD1. This CDR3 has 15 amino acids. The V and J ends lost 2 bases and 4 bases, in that order; junction bases with no gene match: 4. Germline loops: CDR1 SEHNR, CDR2 FQNEAQ (reference sequence). The CDR3 DNA reads TGTGCCAGCAGCTTACAAACAGGGGTCACCGGGGAGCTGTTTTTT. Residues: CASSLQTGVTGELFF.

This clone was seen only a few times. CDR3 bases: TGTGCCTCTCAGGGCGGGTTTAGCACAGATACGCAGTATTTT. It is translated as CASQGGFSTDTQYF. This chain joins TRBV7-2 and TRBJ2-3; D may correspond to TRBD1 or TRBD2 (5 bases each). Germline assignment: CDR1 SGHTA and CDR2 FQGNSA. V lost 11 bases to trimming and J lost 0 bases, with 15 bases between them. The CDR3 covers 14 residues.

This clone came up a few times. This chain connects TRBV11-1 to TRBJ1-5; no firm D call. CDR3 length: 13 residues. V lost 1 base, J lost 6 bases, and 7 bases lay in between. Germline assignment: CDR1 SGHAT and CDR2 FQDESV (reference sequence). CDR3: CASSLDMGQPQHF. The CDR3, as DNA: TGTGCCAGCAGCTTAGACATGGGTCAGCCCCAGCATTTT.

This clone was recorded a few times. This sequence joins TRBV2 and TRBJ2-7; TRBD2 is a possible D gene (5 bases). The CDR3 sequence is 14 residues long. The germline V gene encodes CDR1 SNHLY and CDR2 FYNNEI. Trimming removed 6 bases at V and 6 bases at J, with 18 bases between. CDR3 sequence reads: CASSLRWTVSEQYF. The DNA for the CDR3 is TGTGCCAGCAGCCTGCGATGGACTGTCTCCGAGCAGTACTTC.

V usage is TRBV10-2 and J usage is TRBJ2-7, with D perhaps matching TRBD2 (6 bases). V dropped 0 bases and J dropped 12 bases, with 15 bases sitting between them. This CDR3 contains 13 residues. Germline CDR1 and CDR2: WSHSY and SAAADI. The CDR3 loop reads CASSESMFGRGYF. CDR3 bases: TGCGCCAGCAGTGAGTCGATGTTCGGGAGAGGGTACTTC.